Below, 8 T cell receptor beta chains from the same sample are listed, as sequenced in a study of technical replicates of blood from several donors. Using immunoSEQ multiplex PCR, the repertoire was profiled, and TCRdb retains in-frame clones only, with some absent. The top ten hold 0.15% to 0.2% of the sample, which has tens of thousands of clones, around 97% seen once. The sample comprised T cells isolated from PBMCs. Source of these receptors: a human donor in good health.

In DNA, the CDR3 is TGTGCCAGCAGTTTAGTAGGATCGATAGGGGACACCATATATTTT. It yields the protein CASSLVGSIGDTIYF. The rearrangement uses TRBV27 and TRBJ1-3; weak D call: TRBD1 (5 bases). The V gene's germline CDR1 is MNHEY and CDR2 SMNVEV (reference sequence). CDR3 size: 15 residues. V dropped 2 bases and J dropped 8 bases, with 16 bases sitting between them.

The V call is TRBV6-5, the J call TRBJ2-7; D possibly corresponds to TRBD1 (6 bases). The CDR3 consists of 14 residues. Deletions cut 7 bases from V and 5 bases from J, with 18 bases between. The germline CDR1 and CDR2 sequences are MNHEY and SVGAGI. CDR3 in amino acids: CASMEDRRRNEQYF. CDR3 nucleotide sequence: TGTGCCAGCATGGAGGACAGAAGAAGGAACGAGCAGTACTTC.

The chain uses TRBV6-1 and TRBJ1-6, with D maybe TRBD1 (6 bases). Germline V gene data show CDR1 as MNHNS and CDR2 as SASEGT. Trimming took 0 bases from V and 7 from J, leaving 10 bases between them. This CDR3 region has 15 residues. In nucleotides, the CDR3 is TGTGCCAGCAGTGAAGCAAGGACAGAGAATTCACCCCTCCACTTT. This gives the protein CASSEARTENSPLHF.

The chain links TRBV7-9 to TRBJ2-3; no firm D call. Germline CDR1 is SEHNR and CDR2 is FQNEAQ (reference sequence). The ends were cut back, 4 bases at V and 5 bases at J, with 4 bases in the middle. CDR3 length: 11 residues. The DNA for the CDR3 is TGTGCCAGCAGCTCACAAGATACGCAGTATTTT. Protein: CASSSQDTQYF.

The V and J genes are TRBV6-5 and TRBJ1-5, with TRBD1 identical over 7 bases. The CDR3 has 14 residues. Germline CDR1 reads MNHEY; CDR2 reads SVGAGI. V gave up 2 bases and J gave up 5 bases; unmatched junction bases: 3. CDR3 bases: TGTGCCAGCAGTTACAGGGGGCGCGATCAGCCCCAGCATTTT. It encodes CASSYRGRDQPQHF.

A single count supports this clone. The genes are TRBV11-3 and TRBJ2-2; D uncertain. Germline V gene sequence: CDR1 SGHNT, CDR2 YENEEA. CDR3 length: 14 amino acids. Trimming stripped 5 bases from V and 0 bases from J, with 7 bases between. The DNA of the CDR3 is TGTGCCAGCAGCCGTACTGCGAACACCGGGGAGCTGTTTTTT. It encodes CASSRTANTGELFF.

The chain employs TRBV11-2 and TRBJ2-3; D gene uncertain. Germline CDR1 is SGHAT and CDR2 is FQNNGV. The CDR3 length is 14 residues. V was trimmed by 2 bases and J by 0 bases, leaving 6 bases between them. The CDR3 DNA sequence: TGTGCCAGCAGCTTATCAGGAAGCACAGATACGCAGTATTTT. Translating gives CASSLSGSTDTQYF.

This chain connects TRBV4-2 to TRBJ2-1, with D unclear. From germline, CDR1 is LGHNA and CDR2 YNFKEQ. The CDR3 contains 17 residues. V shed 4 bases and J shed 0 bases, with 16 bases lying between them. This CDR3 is CASSPSPAPRSYNEQFF. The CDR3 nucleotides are TGTGCCAGCAGCCCCTCCCCCGCCCCGCGCTCCTACAATGAGCAGTTCTTC.